These 3 T cell receptor beta chains share one sample of origin, sequenced in a study of T cell responses to AZD1222 COVID-19 vaccine. Data came from immunoSEQ multiplex PCR; TCRdb stores just in-frame clones and leaves some out. The sample holds about 180,000 clones, more than 75% seen once. The sequencing here drew on peripheral blood, taken 28 days after the second AZD1222 dose. These receptors were obtained from an adult who received the AZD1222 COVID-19 vaccine.

This chain uses TRBV4-3 with TRBJ2-3; 7 bases map to TRBD2. The CDR3 has 17 amino acids. V shed 0 bases, J shed 0 bases, and the junction held 6 bases outside the gene matches. CDR1 LGHNA and CDR2 YSLEER come from the germline V gene. The CDR3 is CASSQDGASGSTDTQYF. The CDR3 DNA follows: TGCGCCAGCAGCCAAGACGGGGCTAGCGGCAGCACAGATACGCAGTATTTT.

V and J are TRBV28 and TRBJ1-3; 7 nucleotides agree with TRBD1. Germline V gene data show CDR1 as MDHEN and CDR2 as SYDVKM. V dropped 6 bases and J dropped 1; count of bases not matched to a gene: 0. This CDR3 is built from 13 residues. As DNA, the CDR3 is TGTGCCAGCAGACAGGGGTCTGGAAACACCATATATTTT. Encoded protein: CASRQGSGNTIYF.

The V and J genes are TRBV5-4 and TRBJ1-2; D is ambiguous. V was cut by 4 bases and J by 8 bases, with 18 bases left in between. Per germline, CDR1 SGHNT and CDR2 YYREEE (reference sequence). This CDR3 comprises 14 residues. In DNA form, the CDR3 reads TGTGCCAGCAGCACCCCACTTTTGGGTCGGGGCTACACCTTC. It translates to CASSTPLLGRGYTF.